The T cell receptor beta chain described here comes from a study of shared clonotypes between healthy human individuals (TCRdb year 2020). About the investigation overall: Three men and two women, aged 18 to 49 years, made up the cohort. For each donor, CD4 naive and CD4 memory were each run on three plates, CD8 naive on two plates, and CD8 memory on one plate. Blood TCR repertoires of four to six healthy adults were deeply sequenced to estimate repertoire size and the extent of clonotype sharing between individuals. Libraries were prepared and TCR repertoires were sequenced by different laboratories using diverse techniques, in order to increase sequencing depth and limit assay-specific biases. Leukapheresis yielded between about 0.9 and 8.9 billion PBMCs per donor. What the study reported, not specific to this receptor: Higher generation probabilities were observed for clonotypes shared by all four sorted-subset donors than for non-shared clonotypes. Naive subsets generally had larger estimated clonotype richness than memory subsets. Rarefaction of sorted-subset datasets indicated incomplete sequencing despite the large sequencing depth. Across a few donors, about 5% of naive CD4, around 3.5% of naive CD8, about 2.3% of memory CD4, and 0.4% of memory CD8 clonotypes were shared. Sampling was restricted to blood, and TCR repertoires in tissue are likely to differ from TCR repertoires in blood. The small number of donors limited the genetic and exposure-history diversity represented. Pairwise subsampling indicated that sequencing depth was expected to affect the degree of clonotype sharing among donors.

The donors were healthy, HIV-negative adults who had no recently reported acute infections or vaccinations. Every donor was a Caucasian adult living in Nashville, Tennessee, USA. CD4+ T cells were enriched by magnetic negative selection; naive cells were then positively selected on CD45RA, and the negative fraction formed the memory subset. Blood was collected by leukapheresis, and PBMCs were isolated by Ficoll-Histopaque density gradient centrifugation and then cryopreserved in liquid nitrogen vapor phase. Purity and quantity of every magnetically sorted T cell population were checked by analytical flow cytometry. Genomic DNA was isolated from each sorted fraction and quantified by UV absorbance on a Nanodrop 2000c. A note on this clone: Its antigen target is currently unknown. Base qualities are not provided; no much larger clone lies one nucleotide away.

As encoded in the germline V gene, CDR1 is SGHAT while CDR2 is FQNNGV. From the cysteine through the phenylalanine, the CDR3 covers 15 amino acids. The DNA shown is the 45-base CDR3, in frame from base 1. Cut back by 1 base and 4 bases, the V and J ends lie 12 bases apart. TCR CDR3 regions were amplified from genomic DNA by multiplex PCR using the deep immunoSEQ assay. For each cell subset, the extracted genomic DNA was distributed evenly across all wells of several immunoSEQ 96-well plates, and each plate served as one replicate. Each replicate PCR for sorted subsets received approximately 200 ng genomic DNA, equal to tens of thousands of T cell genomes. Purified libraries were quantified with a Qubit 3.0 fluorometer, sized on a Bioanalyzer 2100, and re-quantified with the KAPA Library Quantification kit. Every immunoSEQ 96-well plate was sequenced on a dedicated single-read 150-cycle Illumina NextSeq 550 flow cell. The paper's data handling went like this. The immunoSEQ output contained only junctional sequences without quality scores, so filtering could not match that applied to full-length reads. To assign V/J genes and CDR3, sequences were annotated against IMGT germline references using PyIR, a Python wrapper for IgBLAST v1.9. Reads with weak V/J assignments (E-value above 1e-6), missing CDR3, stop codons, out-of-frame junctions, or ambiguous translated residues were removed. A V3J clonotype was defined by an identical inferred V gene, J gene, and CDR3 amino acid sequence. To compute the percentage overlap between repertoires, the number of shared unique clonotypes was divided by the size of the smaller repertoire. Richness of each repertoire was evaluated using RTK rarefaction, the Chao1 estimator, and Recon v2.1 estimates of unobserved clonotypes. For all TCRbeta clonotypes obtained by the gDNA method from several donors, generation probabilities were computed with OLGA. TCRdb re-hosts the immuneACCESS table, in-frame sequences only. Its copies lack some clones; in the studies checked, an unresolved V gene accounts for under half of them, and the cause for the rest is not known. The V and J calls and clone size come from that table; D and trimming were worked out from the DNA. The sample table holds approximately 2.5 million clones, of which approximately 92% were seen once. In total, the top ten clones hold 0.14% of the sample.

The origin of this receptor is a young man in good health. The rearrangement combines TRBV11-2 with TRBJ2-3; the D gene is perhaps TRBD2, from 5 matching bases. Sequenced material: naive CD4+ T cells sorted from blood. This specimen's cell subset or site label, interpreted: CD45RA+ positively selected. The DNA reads TGTGCCAGCAGCTTAGCGGGGAGCGGACCAGATACGCAGTATTTT. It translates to CASSLAGSGPDTQYF.